This T cell receptor beta chain was identified during a study of cytomegalovirus exposure and HLA in healthy donors. Germline CDR1 reads SGHNT; CDR2 reads YENEEA. This CDR3 contains 15 residues. Trimming removed 4 bases from V and 1 base from J, with 13 bases in between. Healthy bone marrow donors made up the cohort. The PCR ran on 60 Vbeta and 13 Jbeta primers. Here immunoSEQ multiplex PCR was the method, and the copy in TCRdb shows in-frame clones only, minus some. The sample carries around 150,000 clones, around four fifths recorded once. This TCR came from a woman aged 45-60 years in good health and CMV-seronegative. Material for sequencing was PBMCs. The chain recombines TRBV11-3 with TRBJ1-1; D possibly corresponds to TRBD1 (6 bases). The CDR3 here is CASSSRGTRNTEAFF. The CDR3 DNA sequence: TGTGCCAGCAGCTCCAGAGGGACAAGGAACACTGAAGCTTTCTTT.